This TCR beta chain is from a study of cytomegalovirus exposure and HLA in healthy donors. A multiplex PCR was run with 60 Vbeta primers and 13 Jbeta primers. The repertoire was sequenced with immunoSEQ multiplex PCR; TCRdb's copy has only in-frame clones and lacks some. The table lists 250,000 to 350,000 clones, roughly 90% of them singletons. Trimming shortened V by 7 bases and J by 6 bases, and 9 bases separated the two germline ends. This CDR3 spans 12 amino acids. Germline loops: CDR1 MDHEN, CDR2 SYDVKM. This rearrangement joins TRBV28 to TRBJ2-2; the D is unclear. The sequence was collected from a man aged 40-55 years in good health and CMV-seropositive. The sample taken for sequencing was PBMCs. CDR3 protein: CASTRPAGELFF. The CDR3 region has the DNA TGTGCCAGCACCCGTCCCGCCGGGGAGCTGTTTTTT.